Listed below are T cell receptor beta chains from one sample, sequenced in a study of human T cells and chemical hapten exposure. TCRdb reprocessed the 5' RACE reads with MiXCR, giving one entry per CDR3 protein. The sample has roughly 81,000 distinct CDR3 sequences; roughly 8% are singletons. The receptors were sampled from a male donor in good health. Both conserved end residues are part of each CDR3. Fields, in order: V gene, J gene, clone size, D gene, CDR3 DNA, CDR3 protein. A D gene is named only where the DNA matches it firmly. The size field is filled for only some rows; it gives once, few, many or a size class.

v_gene: TRBV6-2/TRBV6-3; j_gene: TRBJ2-7; abundance: -; d_gene: TRBD2; CDR3nt: TGTGCCAGCAGTTACCGGACTAGTTTTAAGTCGGCGGTCTACGAGCAGTACTTC; CDR3aa: CASSYRTSFKSAVYEQYF
v_gene: TRBV6-1; j_gene: TRBJ1-1; abundance: few; d_gene: TRBD1; CDR3nt: TGTGCCAGCAGCTCCGTCAGTAGGGGGCCGTCAGCTTTCTTT; CDR3aa: CASSSVSRGPSAFF
v_gene: TRBV20-1; j_gene: TRBJ2-3; abundance: many; d_gene: TRBD2; CDR3nt: TGCAGTGCTGGGGGGACTAGCGGGAGCCCAGATACGCAGTATTTT; CDR3aa: CSAGGTSGSPDTQYF
v_gene: TRBV6-2/TRBV6-3; j_gene: TRBJ2-5; abundance: few; d_gene: TRBD2; CDR3nt: TGTGCCAGCAGTTACTCGATAGCGGGGACGGAGACCCAGTACTTC; CDR3aa: CASSYSIAGTETQYF
v_gene: TRBV11-2; j_gene: TRBJ1-1; abundance: many; d_gene: -; CDR3nt: TGTGCCAGCAGCCTGAGGGAGACAGTTAGGGGCACTGAAGCTTTCTTT; CDR3aa: CASSLRETVRGTEAFF
v_gene: TRBV25-1; j_gene: TRBJ2-3; abundance: -; d_gene: -; CDR3nt: TGTGCCAGCAGTGAATTGGTCCGCTCCGGTACAGATACGCAGTATTTT; CDR3aa: CASSELVRSGTDTQYF
v_gene: TRBV19; j_gene: TRBJ2-7; abundance: -; d_gene: -; CDR3nt: TGTGCCAGTAGTTTAAAGGGGATAGGGGACTACGAGCAGTACTTC; CDR3aa: CASSLKGIGDYEQYF
v_gene: TRBV12-3/TRBV12-4; j_gene: TRBJ1-3; abundance: -; d_gene: -; CDR3nt: TGTGCCAGCAGCCCATACCAGGGGAAAGGTGGAAACACCATATATTTT; CDR3aa: CASSPYQGKGGNTIYF
v_gene: TRBV3-1; j_gene: TRBJ2-1; abundance: many; d_gene: -; CDR3nt: TGTGCCAGCAGCCTTGCTCGAAGTGGCTACAATGAGCAGTTCTTC; CDR3aa: CASSLARSGYNEQFF
v_gene: TRBV18; j_gene: TRBJ2-1; abundance: few; d_gene: TRBD1; CDR3nt: TGTGCCAGCTCGCGGACAGGGTCCTACAATGAGCAGTTCTTC; CDR3aa: CASSRTGSYNEQFF
v_gene: TRBV6-1; j_gene: TRBJ2-7; abundance: few; d_gene: TRBD2; CDR3nt: TGTGCCAGCAGTGAAGGGGCTAGCGGGAGCTACGAGCAGTACTTC; CDR3aa: CASSEGASGSYEQYF
v_gene: TRBV10-3; j_gene: TRBJ1-1; abundance: -; d_gene: -; CDR3nt: TGTGCCATCAGCCGCGGGATGAACACTGAAGCTTTCTTT; CDR3aa: CAISRGMNTEAFF
v_gene: TRBV21-1; j_gene: TRBJ2-3; abundance: many; d_gene: -; CDR3nt: TGTGCCAGCAGCAAAGGGGGTCCGGGGCGGGAGAGCACAGATACGCAGTATTTT; CDR3aa: CASSKGGPGRESTDTQYF
v_gene: TRBV20-1; j_gene: TRBJ2-3; abundance: many; d_gene: TRBD1; CDR3nt: TGCAGTGCTGAACGACAGGGGGCAGATACGCAGTATTTT; CDR3aa: CSAERQGADTQYF
v_gene: TRBV18; j_gene: TRBJ1-4; abundance: many; d_gene: -; CDR3nt: TGTGCCAGCTCACCTCGCCAGGGGAATGAAAAACTGTTTTTT; CDR3aa: CASSPRQGNEKLFF